Each of the 13 T cell receptor beta chains below was sequenced from the same sample in a study of T cell changes during pregnancy in multiple sclerosis (dated by TCRdb to between 2019 and 2020). The library was produced with the immunoSEQ multiplex PCR assay. Held by TCRdb, this immuneACCESS table contains in-frame sequences only and omits some clones. Under half of the omission traces to an unresolved V gene where checked; the cause of the rest is unknown. This sample gives roughly 70,000 clones in total; 85% to 95% of them show up just once. The top ten constitute approximately 1.2% of the sample. Sequences were derived from peripheral blood, sampled in the third trimester of pregnancy. These receptors originate from a female donor with multiple sclerosis, enrolled in a pregnancy study.

V is TRBV4-1 and J is TRBJ2-1; 12 bases match TRBD2. Germline CDR1 reads MGHRA; CDR2 reads YSYEKL. The CDR3 has 15 amino acids. The trim removed 5 bases at V and 5 bases at J, leaving 4 bases unmatched. The CDR3 nucleotides read TGCGCCAGCAGCTCCACTAGCGGGAGGCACAATGAGCAGTTCTTC. Protein product: CASSSTSGRHNEQFF.

The chain employs TRBV6-5 and TRBJ2-1; D might be TRBD2 (6 bases). The CDR3 sequence is 16 residues long. Germline values: CDR1 MNHEY, CDR2 SVGAGI. Trimming removed 4 bases from V and 0 bases from J, with 13 bases in between. This CDR3 reads CASSSLGGVSYNEQFF. The CDR3 DNA is TGTGCCAGCAGTTCGTTGGGCGGGGTCTCCTACAATGAGCAGTTCTTC.

J is TRBJ1-2 and V is TRBV5-4, with a weak D call TRBD1 (6 bases). From germline, CDR1 is SGHNT and CDR2 YYREEE (reference sequence). The CDR3 runs 16 residues. Trimming took 2 bases from V and 3 from J, leaving 17 bases between them. The CDR3 protein is CASSFEWGGADYGYTF. The CDR3, as DNA: TGTGCCAGCAGCTTTGAGTGGGGGGGCGCTGACTATGGCTACACCTTC.

The chain combines TRBV5-1 with TRBJ2-7, with TRBD2 as a possible D gene (6 bases). Germline lookup yields CDR1 SGHRS and CDR2 YFSETQ. Trimming took 0 bases from V and 3 from J, leaving 22 bases between them. The CDR3 is 18 amino acids. DNA of the CDR3: TGCGCCAGCAGCTTGGAGACATTAGCCGGGACTGCGAACTACGAGCAGTACTTC. Protein sequence: CASSLETLAGTANYEQYF. Together with reference TRBV5-1 and TRBJ2-7, the CDR3 gives the full variable domain: KAGVTQTPRYLIKTRGQQVTLSCSPISGHRSVSWYQQTPGQGLQFLFEYFSETQRNKGNFPGRFSGRQFSNSRSEMNVSTLELGDSALYLCASSLETLAGTANYEQYFGPGTRLTVT.

This clone was found once. The gene calls are TRBV5-4 and TRBJ2-2; 12 nucleotides line up with TRBD2. This CDR3 has 16 amino acids. J was trimmed by 1 base and V by 4 bases; bases with no gene match: 2. Germline V gene data show CDR1 as SGHNT and CDR2 as YYREEE (reference sequence). CDR3: CASSPLAGGNTGELFF. The CDR3 nucleotides read TGTGCCAGCAGCCCACTAGCGGGAGGGAACACCGGGGAGCTGTTTTTT. Variable domain in full (rest from reference TRBV5-4 and TRBJ2-2): ETGVTQSPTHLIKTRGQQVTLRCSSQSGHNTVSWYQQALGQGPQFIFQYYREEENGRGNFPPRFSGLQFPNYSSELNVNALELDDSALYLCASSPLAGGNTGELFFGEGSRLTVL.

This clone was detected only once. V usage is TRBV7-2 and J usage is TRBJ2-5, with D perhaps matching TRBD2 (5 bases). The CDR3 loop spans 14 amino acids. Germline V gene sequence: CDR1 SGHTA, CDR2 FQGNSA. Trimming cost V 4 bases and J 2 bases, with 11 bases left between them. CDR3 in amino acids: CASSSWTGQETQYF. CDR3 sequence (DNA): TGTGCCAGCAGCTCTTGGACGGGGCAAGAGACCCAGTACTTC.

The gene calls are TRBV28 and TRBJ1-1, with 7 bases that match TRBD1. Germline V gene sequence: CDR1 MDHEN, CDR2 SYDVKM. V dropped 5 bases and J dropped 3; count of bases not matched to a gene: 27. This CDR3 contains 21 residues. The CDR3, as DNA: TGTGCCAGCAGTGGACCGGTGAGAACAGGGGCCGCCCGCCGAGATCACACTGAAGCTTTCTTT. Its protein is CASSGPVRTGAARRDHTEAFF.

The rearrangement links TRBV19 to TRBJ1-4, with D unresolved. Trimming pared 4 bases from V and 0 bases from J, leaving 12 bases between. Germline assignment: CDR1 LNHDA and CDR2 SQIVND (reference sequence). The CDR3 totals 16 residues. The chain's CDR3 is CASSRFWQATNEKLFF. As DNA, the CDR3 is TGTGCCAGTAGTAGGTTTTGGCAGGCAACTAATGAAAAACTGTTTTTT.

The rearrangement joins TRBV7-9 to TRBJ1-1; 7 bases line up with TRBD1. J lost 6 bases, V lost 0 bases, and 7 bases had no gene match. The germline V gene encodes CDR1 SEHNR and CDR2 FQNEAQ (reference sequence). The CDR3 is made up of 15 amino acids. CDR3 amino acids: CASSLADRVTAEAFF. In DNA, the CDR3 is TGTGCCAGCAGCTTAGCAGACAGGGTAACGGCTGAAGCTTTCTTT.

The chain has TRBV9 and TRBJ2-5; 12 nucleotides align to TRBD2. After removal of 5 bases from V and 1 base from J, the junction contained 12 bases not matched to a gene. The CDR3 length is 18 residues. Germline V gives CDR1 SGDLS, CDR2 YYNGEE. CDR3 DNA: TGTGCCAGCAGTGACTCACTAGCGGGAGGAGGGGGCCAAGAGACCCAGTACTTC. The encoded protein is CASSDSLAGGGGQETQYF.

This clone ranks as large. The CDR3 DNA reads as TGTGCCAGCAGCTTAGGGTCCAGTGGCGAGCAGTTCTTC. Encoded protein: CASSLGSSGEQFF. The chain recombines TRBV11-3 with TRBJ2-1; no clear D. V was cut by 1 base and J by 10 bases, with 11 bases left in between. The CDR3 contains 13 residues. Germline assignment: CDR1 SGHNT and CDR2 YENEEA.

This sequence joins TRBV4-1 and TRBJ2-7, with D perhaps matching TRBD2 (5 bases). Germline CDR1 MGHRA, CDR2 YSYEKL. Between the trimmed V and J ends, which lost 2 bases and 0 bases, there was a span of 5 bases. The CDR3 loop spans 13 amino acids. In nucleotides, the CDR3 is TGCGCCAGCAGCCAACGGGACTCCTACGAGCAGTACTTC. Translation gives CASSQRDSYEQYF.

As DNA, the CDR3 is TGTGCCAGCAGTTTATTGTTACAGGCCACAGATACGCAGTATTTT. Encoded protein: CASSLLLQATDTQYF. The rearrangement joins TRBV28 to TRBJ2-3; D may be TRBD1 (5 bases). Per the germline V gene, CDR1 is MDHEN and CDR2 is SYDVKM. The CDR3 runs 15 residues. The germline V and J ends were trimmed by 1 base and 2 bases, with 10 bases remaining between them.